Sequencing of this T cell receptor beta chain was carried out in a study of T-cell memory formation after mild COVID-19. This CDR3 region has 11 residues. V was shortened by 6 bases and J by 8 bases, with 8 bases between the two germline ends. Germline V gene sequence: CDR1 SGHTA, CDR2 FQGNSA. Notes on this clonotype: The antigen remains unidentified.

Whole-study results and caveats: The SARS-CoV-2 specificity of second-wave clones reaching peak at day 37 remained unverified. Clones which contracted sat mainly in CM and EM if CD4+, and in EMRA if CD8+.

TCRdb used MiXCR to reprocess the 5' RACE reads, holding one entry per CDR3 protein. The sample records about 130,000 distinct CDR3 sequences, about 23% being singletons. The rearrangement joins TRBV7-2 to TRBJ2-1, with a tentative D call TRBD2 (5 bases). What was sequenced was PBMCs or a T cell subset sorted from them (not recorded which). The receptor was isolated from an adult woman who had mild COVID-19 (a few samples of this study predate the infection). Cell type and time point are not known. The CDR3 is CASRIGDEQFF. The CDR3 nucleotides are TGTGCCAGCAGGATCGGGGATGAGCAGTTCTTC.